This TCR beta chain comes out of a study of blood T cell repertoires in COVID-19. TCRdb's copy holds only in-frame clones and misses some; the assay was immunoSEQ multiplex PCR. The sample has some 120,000 clones, approximately 85% seen once. Sequencing was carried out using peripheral blood. This TCR came from a human donor in a cohort sampled during active COVID-19.

CDR3 sequence (DNA): TGTGCCAGCTCCCTGGACCAGGGCACTGAAGCTTTCTTT. Protein sequence: CASSLDQGTEAFF. The chain joins TRBV18 to TRBJ1-1; a weak D match, TRBD1 (5 bases). Germline CDR1 KGHSH, CDR2 LQKENI. The V and J ends lost 6 bases and 4 bases respectively, with 12 bases between them. The CDR3 sequence is 13 residues long.